Following are 23 T cell receptor beta chains from one sample sequenced in a study of beta chain features in type 1 diabetes. Findings and caveats of the study: People with Type 1 diabetes carried modestly yet significantly shorter TCRB CDR3s in all four CD4+ subsets.

Their antigens are not known. Of the isolated RNA, all was reverse transcribed, and so the sequenced material was expressed TCRB transcripts. Sequenced by immunoSEQ multiplex PCR; TCRdb stores in-frame clones only, minus some. The sample records 250,000 or so clones, around 13% being singletons. The sequenced sample was naive CD4+ T cells from blood. These receptors all stem from a man aged 25-40 years with type 1 diabetes.

CDR3 sequence (DNA): TGTGCCAGCAGCGGAAACAGGTACTTCTCCTACGAGCAGTACTTC. The encoded protein is CASSGNRYFSYEQYF. V and J are TRBV7-9 and TRBJ2-7; D may be TRBD1 (5 bases). V dropped 5 bases and J dropped 0 bases, with 14 bases sitting between them. Germline-derived CDR1 and CDR2 are SEHNR and FQNEAQ (reference sequence). This CDR3 has 15 amino acids.

This chain uses TRBV6-6 with TRBJ2-7; 8 nucleotides match TRBD2. Germline CDR1 reads MNHNY; CDR2 reads SVGAGI (reference sequence). This CDR3 comprises 16 residues. V dropped 0 bases and J dropped 2; count of bases not matched to a gene: 6. In DNA form, the CDR3 reads TGTGCCAGCAGTTACTCCAAGGCTAGCGGGCCCTACGAGCAGTACTTC. It translates to CASSYSKASGPYEQYF.

The chain employs TRBV18 and TRBJ2-7, with a tentative D call TRBD1 (5 bases). V was trimmed by 3 bases and J by 5 bases, leaving 14 bases between them. Germline loops: CDR1 KGHSH, CDR2 LQKENI. The CDR3 has 14 amino acids. In DNA form, the CDR3 reads TGTGCCAGCTCACCCACGGCAGGGAACAACGAGCAGTACTTC. Translating it yields CASSPTAGNNEQYF.

The rearrangement links TRBV5-1 to TRBJ2-3, with D tentatively TRBD1 (5 bases). Trimming removed 0 bases from V and 2 bases from J, with 13 bases in between. Per germline, CDR1 SGHRS and CDR2 YFSETQ. This CDR3 has 16 amino acids. CDR3 amino acids: CASSLAGHSNTDTQYF. The CDR3 DNA follows: TGCGCCAGCAGCTTGGCAGGACATTCGAACACAGATACGCAGTATTTT.

The table lists this clone with a few counts. V gene TRBV7-9 combines with J gene TRBJ2-5; 7 positions agree with TRBD2. The J segment lost 4 bases and the V segment lost 0 bases, leaving 8 bases of the junction unmatched. This CDR3 has 16 residues. Germline-derived CDR1 and CDR2 are SEHNR and FQNEAQ (reference sequence). CDR3 in amino acids: CASSLAPPTSTETQYF. CDR3 sequence (DNA): TGTGCCAGCAGCTTAGCCCCACCGACTAGCACAGAGACCCAGTACTTC.

The chain links TRBV2 to TRBJ2-1; 9 positions agree with TRBD1. Germline-derived CDR1 and CDR2 are SNHLY and FYNNEI. V dropped 10 bases and J dropped 8; count of bases not matched to a gene: 9. This CDR3 comprises 13 residues. The CDR3 DNA is TGTGCCACAGGGGGGACAGGGTACGATGAGCAGTTCTTC. It codes for CATGGTGYDEQFF.

This chain connects TRBV5-1 to TRBJ2-1, with D maybe TRBD2 (7 bases). Germline values: CDR1 SGHRS, CDR2 YFSETQ. Trimming removed 4 bases at V and 12 bases at J, with 17 bases between. The CDR3 contains 13 residues. The CDR3 is CASSPRGALGQFF. CDR3 nucleotides: TGCGCCAGCAGCCCTCGGGGGGCGCTCGGGCAGTTCTTC.

This clone was seen a few times. This chain uses TRBV6-5 with TRBJ2-7, with D possibly being TRBD2 (6 bases). The CDR3 is made up of 13 amino acids. V shed 4 bases and J shed 7 bases, with 14 bases lying between them. The germline CDR1 and CDR2 sequences are MNHEY and SVGAGI. Here the CDR3 DNA reads TGTGCCAGCAGTTCCGGCGGCGCGGGGGAGCAGTACTTC. This sequence encodes CASSSGGAGEQYF.

This clone was found a few times. The chain recombines TRBV29-1 with TRBJ1-1; 9 bases fit TRBD1. The CDR3 loop spans 13 amino acids. Trimming cost V 7 bases and J 4 bases; bases outside gene matches: 7. The germline V gene has CDR1 SQVTM and CDR2 ANQGSEA. CDR3 DNA sequence: TGCAGCGCCCGGGGACAGGGTTCCACTGAAGCTTTCTTT. Translating it yields CSARGQGSTEAFF.

Details on this clone: Within the sample, other DNA sequences also encode this same CDR3. The V and J genes are TRBV19 and TRBJ2-1; 7 nucleotides agree with TRBD2. The CDR3 spans 14 residues. V lost 8 bases, J lost 0 bases, and 4 bases stayed unmatched. The V gene's germline CDR1 is LNHDA and CDR2 SQIVND (reference sequence). Here the CDR3 reads CASLGGSSYNEQFF. The CDR3 DNA follows: TGTGCCAGTTTGGGGGGGAGCTCCTACAATGAGCAGTTCTTC.

This clone was observed a handful of times. The chain's CDR3 is CASSLEGEGSYEQYF. In DNA form, the CDR3 reads TGTGCCAGCAGTTTAGAGGGGGAGGGTTCCTACGAGCAGTACTTC. The chain employs TRBV28 and TRBJ2-7; possibly TRBD2 for D (7 bases). Germline loops: CDR1 MDHEN, CDR2 SYDVKM. The CDR3 spans 15 residues. Between the trimmed V and J ends, which lost 2 bases and 1 base, there was a span of 12 bases.

The genes are TRBV6-5 and TRBJ1-2; 9 bases align to TRBD1. CDR3 length equals 15 residues. The V gene's germline CDR1 is MNHEY and CDR2 SVGAGI. V was clipped by 4 bases and J by 8 bases; unmatched bases: 11. The CDR3 reads CASSSPDRGIWGYTF. CDR3 coding DNA: TGTGCCAGCAGTTCACCGGACAGGGGCATATGGGGCTACACCTTC.

The chain uses TRBV30 and TRBJ1-4; D might be TRBD1 (5 bases). The length of the CDR3 is 14 residues. Trimming pared 0 bases from V and 5 bases from J, leaving 10 bases between. CDR1 is GTSNPN, CDR2 SVGIG, per germline (reference sequence). CDR3 amino acids: CAWSVSGGNEKLFF. The CDR3 region has the DNA TGTGCCTGGAGTGTTTCGGGGGGAAATGAAAAACTGTTTTTT.

In this sample, this clone turned up a few times. J is TRBJ2-5 and V is TRBV9, with TRBD2 matching over 7 bases. Germline assignment: CDR1 SGDLS and CDR2 YYNGEE. V shed 0 bases and J 1 base; nucleotides not matched to a gene: 6. The CDR3 sequence is 16 residues long. This CDR3 is CASSVAPSSGQETQYF. The CDR3 DNA sequence: TGTGCCAGCAGCGTAGCCCCTTCTAGCGGCCAAGAGACCCAGTACTTC.

The chain is built from TRBV6-1 and TRBJ2-5; 7 bases match TRBD2. Germline-derived CDR1 and CDR2 are MNHNS and SASEGT. The CDR3 is 12 amino acids. V was pared by 11 bases and J by 0 bases, with 3 bases of the junction left unmatched. The CDR3 is CASGLDQETQYF. DNA of the CDR3: TGTGCCTCAGGACTAGACCAAGAGACCCAGTACTTC.

The chain joins TRBV7-2 to TRBJ2-7; 10 bases are a match to TRBD2. The CDR3 is made up of 15 amino acids. V dropped 5 bases and J dropped 5; count of bases not matched to a gene: 9. From germline, CDR1 is SGHTA and CDR2 FQGNSA. The CDR3 protein is CASSTSGTSADEQYF. The CDR3 DNA is TGTGCCAGCAGCACCTCCGGGACTAGCGCAGACGAGCAGTACTTC.

The table lists this clone with a few counts. The genes are TRBV7-2 and TRBJ2-1; tentative D call: TRBD2 (5 bases). CDR1 SGHTA and CDR2 FQGNSA come from the germline V gene. Trimming removed 3 bases from V and 3 bases from J, with 6 bases in between. The CDR3 covers 13 residues. CDR3 in DNA: TGTGCCAGCAGCTTCCGGGACTACAATGAGCAGTTCTTC. Translated, it gives CASSFRDYNEQFF.

The CDR3 nucleotides are TGCGCCAGCAGCCCAGGGACTAGCGGGAGGACTGAGCAGTTCTTC. Translation gives CASSPGTSGRTEQFF. V is TRBV5-1 and J is TRBJ2-1, with 15 positions matching TRBD2. The junction had 5 bases not matched to a gene; V was cut back by 4 bases and J by 9 bases. Germline CDR1 SGHRS, CDR2 YFSETQ. The CDR3 is made up of 15 amino acids.

The chain combines TRBV5-1 with TRBJ2-7; tentative D call: TRBD2 (7 bases). Trimming pared 4 bases from V and 5 bases from J, leaving 19 bases between. There are 15 residues in the CDR3. Per germline, CDR1 SGHRS and CDR2 YFSETQ. The CDR3 nucleotides read TGCGCCAGCAGCCCTCCGCGGGGCGGGGGCGACGAGCAGTACTTC. Translation: CASSPPRGGGDEQYF.

The rearrangement joins TRBV7-2 to TRBJ2-1; D might be TRBD2 (5 bases). Germline loops: CDR1 SGHTA, CDR2 FQGNSA. The CDR3 is 12 amino acids. V lost 1 base and J 8 bases, leaving 6 bases between the germline ends. In DNA form, the CDR3 reads TGTGCCAGCAGCTTAGACGGGGATGAGCAGTTCTTC. Translation: CASSLDGDEQFF.

This rearrangement joins TRBV29-1 to TRBJ1-1; 8 bases map to TRBD1. Germline CDR1 and CDR2: SQVTM and ANQGSEA. CDR3 size: 13 residues. V was clipped by 4 bases and J by 2 bases; unmatched bases: 3. CDR3 residues: CSVGQGSNTEAFF. The CDR3 nucleotides read TGCAGCGTTGGACAGGGGTCCAACACTGAAGCTTTCTTT.

The chain joins TRBV2 to TRBJ2-5, with 7 bases fitting TRBD1. CDR1 SNHLY and CDR2 FYNNEI come from the germline V gene. The CDR3 has 13 amino acids. J lost 9 bases, V lost 3 bases, and 7 bases had no gene match. The CDR3 loop is CASSDDRDFSQYF. The CDR3 nucleotides are TGTGCCAGCAGTGATGACAGGGATTTCTCCCAGTACTTC. Looking up the rest from reference TRBV2 and TRBJ2-5 gives the full variable domain: EPEVTQTPSHQVTQMGQEVILRCVPISNHLYFYWYRQILGQKVEFLVSFYNNEISEKSEIFDDQFSVERPDGSNFTLKIRSTKLEDSAMYFCASSDDRDFSQYFGPGTRLLVL.

This chain uses TRBV2 with TRBJ2-7, with 7 bases that match TRBD1. The germline V gene encodes CDR1 SNHLY and CDR2 FYNNEI. Unmatched junction bases numbered 5, after V lost 6 bases and J lost 0 bases. The CDR3 runs 14 residues. The DNA of the CDR3 is TGTGCCAGCAGGGGACAGTTAAGCTCCTACGAGCAGTACTTC. Translating gives CASRGQLSSYEQYF.